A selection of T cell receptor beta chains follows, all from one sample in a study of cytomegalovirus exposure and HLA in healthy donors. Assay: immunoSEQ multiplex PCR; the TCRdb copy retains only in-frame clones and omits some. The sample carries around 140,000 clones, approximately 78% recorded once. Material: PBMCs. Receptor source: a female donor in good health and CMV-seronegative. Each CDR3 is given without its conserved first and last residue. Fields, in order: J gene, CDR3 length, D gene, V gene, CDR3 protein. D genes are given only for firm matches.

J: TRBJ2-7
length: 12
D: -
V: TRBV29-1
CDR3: SVKGQRSSYEQY

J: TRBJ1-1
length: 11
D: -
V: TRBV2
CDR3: ASSEFMNTEAF

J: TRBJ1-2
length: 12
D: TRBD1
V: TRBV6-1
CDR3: ASSLGQGNYGYT

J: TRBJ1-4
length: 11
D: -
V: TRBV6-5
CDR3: ASSRFGNEKLF

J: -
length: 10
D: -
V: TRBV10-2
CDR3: ATWETSDEQY

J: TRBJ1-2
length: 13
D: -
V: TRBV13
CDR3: ASSLWYRVDYGYT

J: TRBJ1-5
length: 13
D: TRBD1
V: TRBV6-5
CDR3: ASSSQGLGNQPQH

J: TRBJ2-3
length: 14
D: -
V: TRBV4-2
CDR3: ASSQDSGSNTDTQY

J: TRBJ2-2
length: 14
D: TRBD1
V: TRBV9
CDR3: ASSPLGQGPTGELF

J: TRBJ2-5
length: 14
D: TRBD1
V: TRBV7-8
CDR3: ASSLPWTGPKETQY

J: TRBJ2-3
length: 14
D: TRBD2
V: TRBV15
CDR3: ATSRIIAGGTDTQY

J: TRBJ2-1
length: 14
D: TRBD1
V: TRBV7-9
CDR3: ASSLRRTGGRNEQF

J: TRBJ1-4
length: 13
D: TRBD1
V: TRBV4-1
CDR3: ASRERTGAGEKLF

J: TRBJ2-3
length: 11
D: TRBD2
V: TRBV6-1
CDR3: ASSDLTSGTQY

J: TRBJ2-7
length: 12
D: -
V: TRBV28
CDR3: ASSLIQGRNEQY

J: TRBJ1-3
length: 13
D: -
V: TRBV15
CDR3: ATSRVPGAGNTIY

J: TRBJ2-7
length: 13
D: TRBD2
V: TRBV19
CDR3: ASSTPGGSSYEQY

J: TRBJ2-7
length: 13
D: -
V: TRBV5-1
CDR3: ASSLVSVSSYEQY

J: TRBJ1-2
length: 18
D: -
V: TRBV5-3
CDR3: ARSLGFLAAGVPLNPAYT

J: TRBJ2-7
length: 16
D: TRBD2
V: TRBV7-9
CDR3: SSSLASGLAGGSYEQY

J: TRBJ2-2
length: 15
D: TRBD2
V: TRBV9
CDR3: ASSVGLAGAVGGELF

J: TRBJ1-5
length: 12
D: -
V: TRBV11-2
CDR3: ASSPGVKIQPQH

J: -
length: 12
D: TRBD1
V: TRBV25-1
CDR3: ASSPTGGSYEQY

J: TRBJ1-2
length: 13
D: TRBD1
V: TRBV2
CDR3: ASSLQGQHNYGYT

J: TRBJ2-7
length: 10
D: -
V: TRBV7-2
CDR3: ASSMDTYEQY

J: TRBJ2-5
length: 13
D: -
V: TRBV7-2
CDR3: ASSLERVSQETQY

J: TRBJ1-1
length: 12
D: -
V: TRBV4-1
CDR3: ASSQDPVNTEAF

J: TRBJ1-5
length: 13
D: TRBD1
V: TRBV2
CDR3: ASRGGQGSNQPQH